This entry lists 22 T cell receptor beta chains sequenced from one sample in a study of blood T cell repertoires in COVID-19. Repertoires were generated with immunoSEQ multiplex PCR, while TCRdb's copy carries only in-frame clones and drops some. This sample has tens of thousands of clones, with roughly two thirds found just once. The sample was peripheral blood. These receptors came from a woman between 70 and 85 years old with acute or convalescent COVID-19.

Written as DNA, the CDR3 is TGTGCCAGTAGTATCAGTGGGCCAAGGGAAAAACTGTTTTTT. This codes for CASSISGPREKLFF. The chain couples TRBV19 to TRBJ1-4; D call uncertain. Between the trimmed V and J ends, which lost 3 bases and 8 bases, there was a span of 13 bases. Germline CDR1 LNHDA, CDR2 SQIVND (reference sequence). The CDR3 runs to 14 residues. The whole variable domain, filled in from reference TRBV19 and TRBJ1-4, reads DGGITQSPKYLFRKEGQNVTLSCEQNLNHDAMYWYRQDPGQGLRLIYYSQIVNDFQKGDIAEGYSVSREKKESFPLTVTSAQKNPTAFYLCASSISGPREKLFFGSGTQLSVL.

This chain links TRBV28 with TRBJ2-7; 8 nucleotides agree with TRBD2. The germline V gene has CDR1 MDHEN and CDR2 SYDVKM. Unmatched junction bases numbered 8, after V lost 7 bases and J lost 3 bases. CDR3 length equals 14 residues. CDR3 sequence: CASTESGSFYEQYF. The CDR3 DNA is TGTGCCAGCACTGAAAGCGGGAGTTTCTACGAGCAGTACTTC.

The J gene is TRBJ2-1, the V gene TRBV11-2; the match to TRBD2 covers 10 bases. CDR3 size: 16 residues. CDR1 and CDR2 from the germline V gene are SGHAT and FQNNGV. Losses at the gene ends were 5 bases for V and 6 bases for J; bases not matched to a gene: 10. The CDR3 loop is CASSRLPSGRGNEQFF. The CDR3 DNA follows: TGTGCCAGCAGCCGCCTTCCGAGCGGGAGGGGCAATGAGCAGTTCTTC.

This clone was seen only a few times. CDR3 residues: CATKGTGGSDTQYF. The CDR3 bases are TGTGCCACGAAGGGGACAGGGGGTTCGGATACGCAGTATTTT. The chain carries TRBV6-5 and TRBJ2-3; TRBD1 matches 11 bases. The CDR3 consists of 14 residues. The germline V gene encodes CDR1 MNHEY and CDR2 SVGAGI. The V gene end was trimmed by 10 bases and the J gene end by 6 bases; junction bases not matched to a gene: 9.

This clone was seen only a few times. This chain connects TRBV27 to TRBJ2-7, with 13 bases matching TRBD2. This CDR3 has 19 amino acids. Per the germline V gene, CDR1 is MNHEY and CDR2 is SMNVEV (reference sequence). Losses at the gene ends were 1 base for V and 0 bases for J; bases not matched to a gene: 9. The CDR3 spells CASSLLWTSGSADSYEQYF. CDR3 in DNA: TGTGCCAGCAGTTTATTGTGGACTAGCGGGAGTGCGGACTCCTACGAGCAGTACTTC.

This clone has just a few counts. The chain carries TRBV5-6 and TRBJ1-2; tentative D call: TRBD1 (6 bases). The CDR3 totals 14 residues. Germline CDR1 SGHDT, CDR2 YYEEEE. V was cut by 0 bases and J by 7 bases, with 13 bases left in between. The CDR3 is CASSLGFGGGGYTF. CDR3 coding DNA: TGTGCCAGCAGCTTGGGATTTGGGGGCGGTGGCTACACCTTC.

The chain uses TRBV4-3 and TRBJ2-7; no clear D. V lost 0 bases, J lost 0 bases, and 9 bases lay in between. The CDR3 sequence is 15 residues long. Germline CDR1 LGHNA, CDR2 YSLEER. The CDR3 is CASSQESSASYEQYF. Written as DNA, the CDR3 is TGCGCCAGCAGCCAAGAGTCAAGCGCCTCCTACGAGCAGTACTTC.

The V call is TRBV28, the J call TRBJ1-4; a weak D match, TRBD1 (6 bases). Trimming stripped 1 base from V and 7 bases from J, with 13 bases between. CDR1 is MDHEN, CDR2 SYDVKM, per germline. This CDR3 region has 15 residues. CDR3 loop: CASSLFQGLGEKLFF. The CDR3, as DNA: TGTGCCAGCAGTTTATTTCAGGGGCTGGGTGAAAAACTGTTTTTT.

This clone was seen more than once but under ten times. The V and J genes are TRBV29-1 and TRBJ2-1; no clear D gene. V lost 4 bases, J lost 7 bases, and 11 bases lay in between. The CDR3 is made up of 12 amino acids. Germline V gene lookup returns CDR1 SQVTM and CDR2 ANQGSEA. DNA of the CDR3: TGCAGCGTTGGGCTAGTGAGAAATGAGCAGTTCTTC. Amino acid sequence: CSVGLVRNEQFF.

The chain has TRBV5-8 and TRBJ2-1; maybe TRBD2 (6 bases). The CDR3 length is 15 residues. Germline assignment: CDR1 SGHTS and CDR2 YDEGEE. Trimming took off 4 bases at V and 3 bases at J, with 14 bases between the two ends. The CDR3 sequence is CASSRDFLGYNEQFF. DNA for the CDR3: TGTGCCAGCAGCCGGGACTTCCTGGGCTACAATGAGCAGTTCTTC.

This sequence joins TRBV6-5 and TRBJ1-2, with 9 positions matching TRBD1. The V segment lost 5 bases and the J segment 1 base; nucleotides outside the gene matches: 2. The V gene's germline CDR1 is MNHEY and CDR2 SVGAGI. The CDR3 spans 14 residues. In DNA, the CDR3 is TGTGCCAGCAGTAGGGACAGGGATAACTATGGCTACACCTTC. It codes for CASSRDRDNYGYTF.

The V and J genes are TRBV2 and TRBJ2-7; D uncertain. The V and J ends lost 6 bases and 1 base respectively, with 4 bases between them. The CDR3 length is 11 residues. Germline V gene sequence: CDR1 SNHLY, CDR2 FYNNEI. CDR3 DNA sequence: TGTGCCAGCAGACTTTCCTACGAGCAGTACTTC. Amino acids: CASRLSYEQYF. Combining the CDR3 with reference TRBV2 and TRBJ2-7 gives the whole variable domain EPEVTQTPSHQVTQMGQEVILRCVPISNHLYFYWYRQILGQKVEFLVSFYNNEISEKSEIFDDQFSVERPDGSNFTLKIRSTKLEDSAMYFCASRLSYEQYFGPGTRLTVT.

This chain uses TRBV5-4 with TRBJ2-3; D not certain. Germline CDR1 is SGHNT and CDR2 is YYREEE (reference sequence). Trimming removed 3 bases at V and 5 bases at J, with 4 bases between. This CDR3 spans 11 amino acids. The CDR3 protein is CASSSLDTQYF. The CDR3 DNA sequence: TGTGCCAGCAGCTCTCTAGATACGCAGTATTTT.

The V and J genes are TRBV6-5 and TRBJ1-1; D is unresolved. The V gene lost 0 bases and the J gene lost 1 base, with 6 bases spanning the gap. The germline gives CDR1 MNHEY, CDR2 SVGAGI. The CDR3 extends over 14 amino acids. The CDR3 reads CASSYSNRNTEAFF. The CDR3 DNA follows: TGTGCCAGCAGTTACTCGAATAGGAACACTGAAGCTTTCTTT.

The genes are TRBV10-2 and TRBJ2-1; 11 nucleotides line up with TRBD2. V shed 5 bases, J shed 8 bases, and the junction held 2 bases outside the gene matches. Germline V gene data show CDR1 as WSHSY and CDR2 as SAAADI. CDR3 length: 13 amino acids. The DNA of the CDR3 is TGCGCCAGCAGTTTAGCGGGGGGGGATGAGCAGTTCTTC. Translating gives CASSLAGGDEQFF.

The V and J genes are TRBV7-3 and TRBJ2-1; a possible D gene is TRBD2 (5 bases). The V and J ends lost 5 bases and 6 bases respectively, with 11 bases between them. The germline V gene has CDR1 SGHTA and CDR2 FQGTGA. There are 13 residues in the CDR3. The CDR3 reads CASSRTRSNEQFF. As DNA, the CDR3 is TGTGCCAGCAGCCGAACTAGGTCCAATGAGCAGTTCTTC. The whole variable domain, remainder taken from reference TRBV7-3 and TRBJ2-1, is GAGVSQTPSNKVTEKGKYVELRCDPISGHTALYWYRQSLGQGPEFLIYFQGTGAADDSGLPNDRFFAVRPEGSVSTLKIQRTERGDSAVYLCASSRTRSNEQFFGPGTRLTVL.

The V call is TRBV7-2, the J call TRBJ2-3; TRBD2 aligns across 16 bases. V lost 4 bases and J lost 5; bases outside the gene matches: 9. The CDR3 sequence is 18 residues long. Germline V gives CDR1 SGHTA, CDR2 FQGNSA. DNA for the CDR3: TGTGCCAGCAGCTCGCCCGGGACTAGCGGGAGGGCCGGAGATACGCAGTATTTT. Its translation: CASSSPGTSGRAGDTQYF.

The chain carries TRBV5-4 and TRBJ1-1; D is possibly TRBD1 (6 bases). Trimming removed 3 bases from V and 3 bases from J, with 12 bases in between. Per the germline V gene, CDR1 is SGHNT and CDR2 is YYREEE (reference sequence). This CDR3 contains 14 residues. CDR3 amino acids: CASSSGGAHTEAFF. The CDR3 nucleotides are TGTGCCAGCAGCTCCGGGGGGGCGCACACTGAAGCTTTCTTT.

In this sample, this clone turned up a few times. The chain combines TRBV30 with TRBJ2-1, with D perhaps matching TRBD2 (5 bases). Looked up from germline, CDR1 is GTSNPN and CDR2 is SVGIG (reference sequence). The CDR3 length is 13 residues. Trimming pared 5 bases from V and 0 bases from J, leaving 8 bases between. The CDR3 DNA sequence: TGTGCCTGGGCTAGCACCTCCTACAATGAGCAGTTCTTC. It specifies CAWASTSYNEQFF.

V is TRBV9 and J is TRBJ1-1; TRBD1 matches 12 bases. Trimming took 4 bases from V and 6 from J; bases not matched to a gene: 13. Germline V gene lookup returns CDR1 SGDLS and CDR2 YYNGEE. This CDR3 contains 17 residues. In DNA form, the CDR3 reads TGTGCCAGCAGCCCCCCGAAGGGACAGGGGGCTGTAGCTGAAGCTTTCTTT. This translates into CASSPPKGQGAVAEAFF.

V is TRBV7-2 and J is TRBJ2-3; tentative D call: TRBD1 (8 bases). Trimming cost V 0 bases and J 4 bases, with 17 bases left between them. Germline V gives CDR1 SGHTA, CDR2 FQGNSA. The CDR3 is 17 amino acids. The CDR3 region has the DNA TGTGCCAGCAGCTTAGCAGGGAACAGGGGGAGGGCAGATACGCAGTATTTT. Its protein is CASSLAGNRGRADTQYF.

The genes are TRBV2 and TRBJ1-1; a possible D gene is TRBD1 (6 bases). Trimming stripped 5 bases from V and 2 bases from J, with 18 bases between. Germline loops: CDR1 SNHLY, CDR2 FYNNEI. The CDR3 contains 16 residues. The CDR3: CASSPIPGTFNTEAFF. The CDR3 nucleotides are TGTGCCAGCAGTCCAATACCTGGGACATTTAACACTGAAGCTTTCTTT.